This T cell receptor beta chain was identified during a study of cytomegalovirus exposure and HLA in healthy donors. Broader study findings: Usually a TCR sequence was rare, but some public TCRs were found in many donors. Among the most significant clusters, several appeared linked to common viral pathogens in a later analysis. Analyses of presence and absence presupposed an approximately uniform sequencing depth across donors.

PCR used 60 Vbeta primers and 13 Jbeta primers. The data were produced by immunoSEQ multiplex PCR, yet TCRdb's version contains in-frame clones alone and is incomplete. The data contain around 50,000 clones, roughly 76% of them singletons. Of note for this clone: As yet, its antigen is unknown.

Per germline, CDR1 MGHRA and CDR2 YSYEKL. The CDR3 totals 11 residues. V was cut by 1 base and J by 6 bases, with 4 bases left in between. Sequencing was done on a sample of PBMCs. V and J are TRBV4-1 and TRBJ2-7; D gene uncertain. The clonotype comes from a man aged 25-45 years in good health and CMV-seronegative. The CDR3 protein is CASSQAGEQYF. DNA of the CDR3: TGCGCCAGCAGCCAAGCGGGCGAGCAGTACTTC.